What follows describes a single T cell receptor beta chain. Which antigen it targets is not known. No much larger clone is present one base from it, and per-base qualities are unavailable. The entry originates in a study of graft-versus-host responses after intestinal transplantation (dated by TCRdb to about 2021). A note on the overall study: The transplants that recipients got were multivisceral, liver-intestinal, or isolated intestinal. Alloreactive clones were identified by sequencing pre-transplant mixed lymphocyte reaction products and comparing these products with unstimulated pre-transplant donor and recipient T cells. The cohort enrolled about two dozen intestinal transplant recipients including one retransplant, and a few patients lacking pretransplant specimens were excluded. Every recipient was given anti-thymocyte globulin induction, followed by about three years of maintenance tacrolimus and steroids. Donor T cell macrochimerism was defined as a peak of at least 4% donor T cells among recipient peripheral blood mononuclear cells. Instead of going to the commercial service, samples from a few later patients were sequenced in-house on an Illumina MiSeq and processed with MiXCR. Graft-versus-host and host-versus-graft alloreactive T cell clones were tracked in the graft, circulation and bone marrow after intestinal transplantation using bulk TCR-beta CDR3 sequencing.

Sample time point, as interpreted from the label and publication: postoperative day 105 after intestinal transplantation (dayNNNN = postoperative day). Blood samples were collected up to 4 times in the first month after transplant and then at least monthly when available. Taken from cysteine to phenylalanine, the CDR3 has 13 residues. Kept here is only the CDR3 DNA, which spans 39 bases and is read in frame from base 1. V gives up 1 base and J gives up 6 bases, and the segment between their germline ends measures 6 bases. The germline V gene supplies CDR1 LGHNA and CDR2 YNFKEQ. What the research found in general, with its limitations: The conclusions were limited by the relatively low number and heterogeneity of the intestinal transplant patients. Peak levels of circulating GvH clones were associated with declines in HvG clones early after transplant. In the allografts of patients with donor T cell macrochimerism, GvH to HvG T cell clonal ratios were high. GvH clones turned up in recipient bone marrow, with some appearing earlier in ileal mucosa or blood, a pattern consistent with an intestinal mucosal origin.

The library was prepared using the immunoSEQ multiplex PCR assay. For most patients, genomic DNA was subjected to high-throughput TCR-beta CDR3 sequencing by Adaptive Biotechnologies. The paper's data handling went like this. TCR sequencing data for around 19 patients were retrieved from Adaptive's ImmunoSEQ software; three other patients were processed with MiXCR and VDJtools. CDR3 nucleotide sequences shared between donor and recipient were removed because their origin could not be assigned. To be classed as alloreactive, a clone needed at least 2-fold expansion over unstimulated cells and a minimum CFSE-low frequency of 0.002% (template counts) or 0.001% (read counts). Clones detected in sequenced pre-transplant spleen, lymph node, or MLR CFSE-low populations of the donor or recipient were defined as mappable. Cumulative frequency of alloreactive clones was calculated as a percentage of all sequences weighted by copy number. TCRdb holds this immuneACCESS table with in-frame rearrangements only. Some clones are missing; in checked studies, unresolved V genes explain under half, and the rest has no known cause. Clone size and the V and J calls come from that table; the DNA yielded D and trimming. Within this sample are some 10,000 clones, with roughly 90% of them counted one time only. The biggest ten clones account for approximately 3.1% of the sample.

The chain is assembled from TRBV4-2 and TRBJ1-4; confidence is insufficient to name the D gene. This TCR was sampled from a human patient who received an intestinal transplant, so some T cells may come from the graft donor. Sequenced here: PBMCs, sampled 105 days after intestinal transplantation. The CDR3 sequence is CASSQVGDEKLFF. The nucleotides read TGTGCCAGCAGCCAAGTCGGAGATGAAAAACTGTTTTTT.